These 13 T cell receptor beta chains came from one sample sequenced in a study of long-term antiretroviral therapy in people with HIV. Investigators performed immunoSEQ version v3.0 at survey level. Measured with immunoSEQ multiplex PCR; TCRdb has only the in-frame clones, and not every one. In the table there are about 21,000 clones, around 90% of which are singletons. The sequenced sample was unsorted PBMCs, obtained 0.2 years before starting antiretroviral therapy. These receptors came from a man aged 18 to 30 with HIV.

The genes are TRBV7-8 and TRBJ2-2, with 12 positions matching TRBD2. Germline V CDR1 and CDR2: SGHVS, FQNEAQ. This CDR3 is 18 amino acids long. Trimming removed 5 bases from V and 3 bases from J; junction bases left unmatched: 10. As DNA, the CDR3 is TGTGCCAGCAGCCCCGCGGGGCGACTAGCGGGAGACACCGGGGAGCTGTTTTTT. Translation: CASSPAGRLAGDTGELFF. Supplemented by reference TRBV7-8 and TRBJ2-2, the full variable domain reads GAGVSQSPRYKVAKRGQDVALRCDPISGHVSLFWYQQALGQGPEFLTYFQNEAQLDKSGLPSDRFFAERPEGSVSTLKIQRTQQEDSAVYLCASSPAGRLAGDTGELFFGEGSRLTVL.

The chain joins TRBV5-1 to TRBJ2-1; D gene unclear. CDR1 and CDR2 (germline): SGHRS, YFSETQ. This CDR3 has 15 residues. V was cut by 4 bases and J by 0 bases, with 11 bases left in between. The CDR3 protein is CASSLAGSSYNEQFF. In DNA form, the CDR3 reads TGCGCCAGCAGCCTCGCCGGCAGCTCCTACAATGAGCAGTTCTTC.

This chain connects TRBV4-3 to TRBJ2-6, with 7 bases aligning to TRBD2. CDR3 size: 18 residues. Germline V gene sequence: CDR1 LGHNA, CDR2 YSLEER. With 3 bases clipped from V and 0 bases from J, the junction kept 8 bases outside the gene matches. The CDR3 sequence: CASSQLLAGVSGANVLTF. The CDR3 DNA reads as TGCGCCAGCAGCCAGCTCTTAGCGGGCGTCTCTGGGGCCAACGTCCTGACTTTC.

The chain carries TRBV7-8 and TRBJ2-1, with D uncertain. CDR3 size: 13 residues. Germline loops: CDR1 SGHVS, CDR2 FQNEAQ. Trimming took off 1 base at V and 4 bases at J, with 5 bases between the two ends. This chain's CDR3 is CASSLERYNEQFF. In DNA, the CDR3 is TGTGCCAGCAGCTTAGAGCGTTACAATGAGCAGTTCTTC.

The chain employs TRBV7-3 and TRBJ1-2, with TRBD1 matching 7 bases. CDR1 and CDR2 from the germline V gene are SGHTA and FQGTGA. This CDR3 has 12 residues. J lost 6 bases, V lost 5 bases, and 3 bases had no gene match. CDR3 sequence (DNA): TGTGCCAGCAGCAATACAGGGGATGGCTACACCTTC. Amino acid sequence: CASSNTGDGYTF.

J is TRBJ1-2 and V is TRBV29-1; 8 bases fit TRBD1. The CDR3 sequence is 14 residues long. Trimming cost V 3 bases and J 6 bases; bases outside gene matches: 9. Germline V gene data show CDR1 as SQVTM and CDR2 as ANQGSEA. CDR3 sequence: CSVEGKTGVDGYTF. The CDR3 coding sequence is TGCAGCGTTGAGGGGAAGACAGGGGTTGATGGCTACACCTTC.

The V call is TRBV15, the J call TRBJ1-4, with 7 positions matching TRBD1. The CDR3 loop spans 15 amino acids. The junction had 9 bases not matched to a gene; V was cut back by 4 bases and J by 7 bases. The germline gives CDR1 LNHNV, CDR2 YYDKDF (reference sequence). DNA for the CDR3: TGTGCCACCAGCATAAACAGGGGTAAAACTGAAAAACTGTTTTTT. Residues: CATSINRGKTEKLFF. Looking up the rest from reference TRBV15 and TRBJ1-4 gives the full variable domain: DAMVIQNPRYQVTQFGKPVTLSCSQTLNHNVMYWYQQKSSQAPKLLFHYYDKDFNNEADTPDNFQSRRPNTSFCFLDIRSPGLGDTAMYLCATSINRGKTEKLFFGSGTQLSVL.

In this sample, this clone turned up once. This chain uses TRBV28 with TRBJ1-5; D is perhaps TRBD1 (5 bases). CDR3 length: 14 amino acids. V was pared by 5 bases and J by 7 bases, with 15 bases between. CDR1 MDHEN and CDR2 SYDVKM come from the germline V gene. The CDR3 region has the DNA TGTGCCAGCAGTCAACCCCCGCAGGGACAGCCCCAGCATTTT. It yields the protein CASSQPPQGQPQHF.

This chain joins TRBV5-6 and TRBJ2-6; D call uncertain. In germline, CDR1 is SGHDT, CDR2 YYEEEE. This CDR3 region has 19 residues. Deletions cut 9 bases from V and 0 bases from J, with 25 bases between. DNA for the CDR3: TGTGCCACCGCCCAGGCCGAGGATTGGATGATCTCTGGGGCCAACGTCCTGACTTTC. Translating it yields CATAQAEDWMISGANVLTF.

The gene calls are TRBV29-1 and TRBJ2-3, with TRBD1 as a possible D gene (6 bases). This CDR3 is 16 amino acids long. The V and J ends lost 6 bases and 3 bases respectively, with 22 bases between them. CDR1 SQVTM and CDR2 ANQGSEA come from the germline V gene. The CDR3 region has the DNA TGCAGCGTCAGGGGCTCGATGTTCAGTAGGACAGATACGCAGTATTTT. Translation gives CSVRGSMFSRTDTQYF.

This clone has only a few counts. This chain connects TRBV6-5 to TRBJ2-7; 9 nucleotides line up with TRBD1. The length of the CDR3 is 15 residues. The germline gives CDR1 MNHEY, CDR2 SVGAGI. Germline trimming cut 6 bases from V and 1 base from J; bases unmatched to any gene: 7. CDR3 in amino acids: CASRPGTGISYEQYF. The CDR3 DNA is TGTGCCAGCAGACCCGGGACAGGGATTTCCTACGAGCAGTACTTC.

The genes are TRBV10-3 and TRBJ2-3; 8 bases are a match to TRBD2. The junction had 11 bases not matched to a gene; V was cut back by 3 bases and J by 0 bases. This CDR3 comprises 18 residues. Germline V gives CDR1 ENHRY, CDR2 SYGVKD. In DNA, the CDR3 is TGTGCCATCAGTGATAACCGCCTTAGCGGGGCTAGCACAGATACGCAGTATTTT. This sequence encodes CAISDNRLSGASTDTQYF.

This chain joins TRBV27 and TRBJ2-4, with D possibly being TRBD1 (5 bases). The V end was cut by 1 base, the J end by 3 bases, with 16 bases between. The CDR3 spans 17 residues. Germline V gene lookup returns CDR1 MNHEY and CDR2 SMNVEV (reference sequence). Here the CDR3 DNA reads TGTGCCAGCAGTTTATACGTAGGGGATTTGGGCAAAAACATTCAGTACTTC. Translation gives CASSLYVGDLGKNIQYF.